Reported below is one T cell receptor beta chain. Antigen: not known. This sample was included in a study of regulatory T cells in long-lasting Graves disease. Noted time point: newly diagnosed GD, antithyroid drugs for less than 3 months. Preparation of the TCR library used RNA extracted from PBMCs. V dropped 6 bases and J dropped 8 bases, with 17 bases sitting between them. This CDR3 comprises 15 residues. Germline-derived CDR1 and CDR2 are MNHEY and SVGEGT. The study's findings and limits: Persistent Graves' cases showed lower TCR diversity than newly diagnosed cases.

Arm-PCR of CDR3 regions and iRepertoire HTBI primers were used to build TCR beta libraries. TCRdb independently ran MiXCR on the multiplex PCR reads; one entry per CDR3 protein. The sample holds approximately 540,000 distinct CDR3 sequences; 12% are singletons and the top ten take approximately 9.6%. This same sample was also taken into another study, of T cells in Graves' hyperthyroidism and ophthalmopathy. According to that study: When ophthalmopathy did not progress within 18 months, Graves' hyperthyroidism was considered stable. Together with thyroid ultrasound, orbital computed tomography, serum thyroxine and TRAb, clinical symptoms were used for diagnoses. HTBI primers were the set used in a first-round RT-PCR of the TCR CDR3.

The input for sequencing was peripheral blood mononuclear cells (PBMCs), taken at new diagnosis, from a patient treated with antithyroid drugs. The clonotype comes from a woman in her 30s with Graves disease. The rearrangement links TRBV6-2 or TRBV6-3 to TRBJ1-6; D possibly corresponds to TRBD1 (5 bases). The CDR3 nucleotides are TGTGCCAGCAGATGGGGGGGGACGGTGGATTCACCCCTCCACTTT. Its protein is CASRWGGTVDSPLHF.